The present T cell receptor beta chain was sequenced within a study of blood T cell repertoires in COVID-19. This CDR3 spans 14 amino acids. Per the germline V gene, CDR1 is LNHDA and CDR2 is SQIVND (reference sequence). Trimming removed 9 bases from V and 3 bases from J, with 14 bases in between. Repertoires were generated with immunoSEQ multiplex PCR, while TCRdb's copy carries only in-frame clones and drops some. The profile covers under 350,000 clones, with about nine tenths appearing a single time and around 4.6% taken by the ten largest. Living in about two dozen US areas, the participants were between roughly 18 and 95 years of age. Cohorts were assigned according to the clinical history that participants reported.

This sequence joins TRBV19 and TRBJ2-2; tentatively, D is TRBD1 (5 bases). The sequence was obtained from a man between 25 and 39 years old who had recovered from COVID-19. The specimen sequenced was PBMCs or T cells enriched from blood (not recorded which). CDR3 sequence: CASRQSTYTGELFF. In DNA, the CDR3 is TGTGCCAGCCGACAGTCTACATACACCGGGGAGCTGTTTTTT.